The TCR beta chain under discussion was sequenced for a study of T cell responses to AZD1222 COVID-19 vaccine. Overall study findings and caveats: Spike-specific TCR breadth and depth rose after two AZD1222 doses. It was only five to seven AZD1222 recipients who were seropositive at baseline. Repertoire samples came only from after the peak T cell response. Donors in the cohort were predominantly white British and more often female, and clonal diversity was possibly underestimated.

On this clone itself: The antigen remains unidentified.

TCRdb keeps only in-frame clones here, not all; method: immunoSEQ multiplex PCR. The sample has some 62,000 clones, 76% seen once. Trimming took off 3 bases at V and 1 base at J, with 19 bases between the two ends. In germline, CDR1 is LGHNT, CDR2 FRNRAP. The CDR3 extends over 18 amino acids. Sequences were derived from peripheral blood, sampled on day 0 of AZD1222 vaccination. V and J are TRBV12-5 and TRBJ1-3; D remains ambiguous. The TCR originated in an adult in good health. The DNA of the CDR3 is TGTGCTAGTGGTTTCCGTGGCTGCGGGCCACCTTCTGGAAACACCATATATTTT. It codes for CASGFRGCGPPSGNTIYF.